These 5 T cell receptor beta chains came from one sample sequenced in a study of cytomegalovirus exposure and HLA in healthy donors. In the PCR, 60 Vbeta and 13 Jbeta primers were used. Assay used: immunoSEQ multiplex PCR; TCRdb lists only in-frame clones, some missing. The sample consists of about 190,000 clones, roughly 86% of them appearing once. Sequences were obtained from PBMCs. The receptors come from a man in his forties or fifties in good health and CMV-seropositive.

The rearrangement joins TRBV10-3 to TRBJ2-3, with 8 bases matching TRBD2. CDR1 is ENHRY, CDR2 SYGVKD, per germline. This CDR3 spans 15 amino acids. With V trimmed by 4 bases and J by 3 bases, 6 bases remained unmatched. The CDR3 reads CAISATGGPTDTQYF. DNA of the CDR3: TGTGCCATCAGTGCTACGGGAGGGCCGACAGATACGCAGTATTTT.

The chain links TRBV7-9 to TRBJ1-2, with D hard to call. Deletions cut 4 bases from V and 0 bases from J, with 9 bases between. Germline V lookup: CDR1 SEHNR, CDR2 FQNEAQ (reference sequence). CDR3 size: 14 residues. The DNA for the CDR3 is TGTGCCAGCAGCTATACCCCAGCTAACTATGGCTACACCTTC. Its translation: CASSYTPANYGYTF. Full variable domain (remainder filled in from reference TRBV7-9 and TRBJ1-2): DTGVSQNPRHKITKRGQNVTFRCDPISEHNRLYWYRQTLGQGPEFLTYFQNEAQLEKSRLLSDRFSAERPKGSFSTLEIQRTEQGDSAMYLCASSYTPANYGYTFGSGTRLTVV.

The chain employs TRBV6-1 and TRBJ2-5; D is possibly TRBD1 (6 bases). This CDR3 is 14 amino acids long. The germline V gene has CDR1 MNHNS and CDR2 SASEGT. Deletions cut 7 bases from V and 3 bases from J, with 15 bases between. The CDR3 protein is CASTYPGTKETQYF. CDR3 nucleotide sequence: TGTGCCAGCACCTACCCCGGGACAAAAGAGACCCAGTACTTC.

The V and J genes are TRBV28 and TRBJ2-7; maybe TRBD2 (7 bases). The CDR3 runs to 15 residues. Trimming cost V 5 bases and J 2 bases, with 16 bases left between them. From germline, CDR1 is MDHEN and CDR2 SYDVKM. The CDR3 DNA reads TGTGCCAGCAGTCTTCCAGGGGCGGGGGCCTACGAGCAGTACTTC. Translation: CASSLPGAGAYEQYF.

This clone was found once. V and J are TRBV19 and TRBJ1-5, with D possibly matching TRBD1 (5 bases). This CDR3 is 14 amino acids long. Germline V gene lookup returns CDR1 LNHDA and CDR2 SQIVND (reference sequence). V gave up 6 bases and J gave up 3 bases, with 12 bases separating them. CDR3 loop: CASRVQGFNQPQHF. In nucleotides, the CDR3 is TGTGCCAGTAGGGTCCAGGGCTTCAATCAGCCCCAGCATTTT.